This T cell receptor beta chain was recovered during a study of T cells in Graves' hyperthyroidism and ophthalmopathy. Trimming left V 7 bases short and J 1 base short, with 13 bases between. The CDR3 has 13 residues. The germline V gene has CDR1 SQVTM and CDR2 ANQGSEA. TCR beta CDR3 sequences were amplified from RNA transcripts. HTBI primers drove first-round RT-PCR of the TCR CDR3. Each CDR3 protein gets one entry after TCRdb re-called the multiplex PCR reads with MiXCR. The table lists 300,000 to 350,000 distinct CDR3 sequences, 16% of them singletons. This clonotype was observed a few times. Those patients with uncontrolled infection, other autoimmune disease, pregnancy or lactation were excluded.

This sequence joins TRBV29-1 and TRBJ1-1; D gene unclear. Sequencing was done on a sample of blood. This TCR was recovered from a man aged 25 to 40 with Graves' hyperthyroidism. CDR3 in amino acids: CSAEKDGNTEAFF. The CDR3 DNA reads as TGCAGCGCCGAAAAGGACGGGAACACTGAAGCTTTCTTT.